This T cell receptor (beta chain) was documented in a study of cytomegalovirus exposure and HLA in healthy donors. Study-wide findings and caveats: Cytomegalovirus-associated status was assigned to roughly 160 TCR beta chains. A link between a missense DCLRE1C variant and TCR beta V- and J-gene trimming emerged from a later analysis.

A multiplex PCR was run with 60 Vbeta primers and 13 Jbeta primers. TCRdb keeps only in-frame clones here, not all; method: immunoSEQ multiplex PCR. This repertoire shows 170,000 or so clones, around 80% found once; its top ten account for roughly 3.5%. Trimming pared 8 bases from V and 3 bases from J, leaving 8 bases between. The CDR3 runs 11 residues. Looked up from germline, CDR1 is MDHEN and CDR2 is SYDVKM. This clone was seen only once. Its antigen is not identified. The sequence was obtained from a woman in her sixties or seventies in good health and CMV-seropositive. The sequenced sample was PBMCs. This sequence joins TRBV28 and TRBJ2-7; D unclear. The CDR3 loop is CASLHIYEQYF. The CDR3 nucleotides read TGTGCCAGCTTACACATCTACGAGCAGTACTTC.